These T cell receptor beta chains were read from a single sample in a study of radiation and T cells in renal cell carcinoma. The table came from immunoSEQ multiplex PCR; TCRdb's copy has only in-frame clones and leaves some out. The data show 100,000 to 150,000 clones, more than 75% seen once. The starting material was blood, obtained from a patient whose treatment included radiotherapy and nephrectomy. All receptors come from a woman between 65 and 79 years old with renal cell carcinoma. Each CDR3 is given with its conserved first and last residue. The D gene is left open where the match is weak. The size entry is marked missing in some rows and otherwise reads once, few, many or a size class.

J gene,D gene,clone size,V gene,CDR3 protein,CDR3 DNA
TRBJ1-6,NA,NA,TRBV28,CASSPASSYNSPLHF,TGTGCCAGCAGTCCTGCAAGCTCCTATAATTCACCCCTCCACTTT
TRBJ1-1,TRBD1,NA,TRBV10-3,CAITQPGQGQGEAFF,TGTGCCATCACTCAACCGGGACAGGGTCAGGGTGAAGCTTTCTTT
TRBJ1-3,NA,NA,TRBV7-2,CASSPRGSSGNTIYF,TGTGCCAGCAGCCCACGGGGGTCCTCTGGAAACACCATATATTTT
TRBJ2-5,TRBD2,once,TRBV4-3,CASSQDPQLAGEETQYF,TGCGCCAGCAGCCAAGACCCCCAACTAGCGGGAGAAGAGACCCAGTACTTC
TRBJ2-7,TRBD1,NA,TRBV6-5,CASRSGQLYEQYF,TGTGCCAGCAGGTCGGGACAGCTCTACGAGCAGTACTTC
TRBJ2-7,TRBD1,NA,TRBV5-1,CASSLGQGSHEQYF,TGCGCCAGCAGCTTGGGACAGGGCTCCCACGAGCAGTACTTC
TRBJ2-1,NA,NA,TRBV30,CAWSVGEQFF,TGTGCCTGGAGTGTAGGCGAGCAGTTCTTC
TRBJ2-7,TRBD1,NA,TRBV11-3,CASTPGQGANEQYF,TGTGCCAGCACCCCGGGACAGGGGGCGAACGAGCAGTACTTC
TRBJ1-4,NA,NA,TRBV28,CASSLPRGGEKLFF,TGTGCCAGCAGTTTGCCCCGGGGTGGTGAAAAACTGTTTTTT
TRBJ2-2,TRBD1,NA,TRBV11-2,CASSLDPGTGITGELFF,TGTGCCAGCAGCTTAGATCCCGGGACAGGGATCACCGGGGAGCTGTTTTTT
TRBJ1-2,TRBD1,NA,TRBV19,CASTAGQVVNGYTF,TGTGCCAGTACCGCGGGACAGGTGGTAAATGGCTACACCTTC
TRBJ1-1,NA,NA,TRBV6-5,CASSYRQSAGTEAFF,TGTGCCAGCAGTTACCGGCAGTCCGCGGGAACTGAAGCTTTCTTT
TRBJ2-7,NA,NA,TRBV6-5,CASRPRGESAEQYF,TGTGCCAGCAGACCCCGCGGGGAGTCAGCAGAGCAGTACTTC
TRBJ2-6,NA,NA,TRBV7-2,CAGGGSGANVLTF,TGTGCCGGCGGGGGCTCCGGGGCCAACGTCCTGACTTTC
TRBJ2-3,NA,NA,TRBV5-1,CASSLWRSTDTQYF,TGCGCCAGCAGCTTGTGGAGATCCACAGATACGCAGTATTTT
TRBJ1-5,NA,NA,TRBV30,CAWGQRDQPQHF,TGTGCCTGGGGACAGCGAGATCAGCCCCAGCATTTT
TRBJ2-3,NA,NA,TRBV29-1,CSVSPGPGDTQYF,TGCAGCGTTAGTCCAGGGCCTGGAGATACGCAGTATTTT
TRBJ2-3,TRBD2,NA,TRBV15,CATSREHSGGRDTQYF,TGTGCCACCAGCAGAGAACATAGCGGGGGCCGCGATACGCAGTATTTT
TRBJ2-1,NA,once,TRBV7-6,CASSLIGGRRVSYNEQFF,TGTGCCAGCAGCTTAATAGGGGGGAGGCGGGTTTCCTACAATGAGCAGTTCTTC
TRBJ2-7,NA,NA,TRBV7-9,CASSLANGYEQYF,TGTGCCAGCAGCTTAGCGAACGGGTACGAGCAGTACTTC
TRBJ2-2,NA,NA,TRBV28,CATLKAVEGGELFF,TGTGCCACCCTAAAGGCGGTGGAGGGCGGGGAGCTGTTTTTT
TRBJ1-1,NA,NA,TRBV14,CASSHNMDSPLRYTEAFF,TGTGCCAGCAGCCACAATATGGACAGCCCCTTAAGGTACACTGAAGCTTTCTTT
TRBJ1-5,TRBD1,NA,TRBV16,CASSQSARGVQPQHF,TGTGCCAGCAGCCAATCAGCCAGGGGGGTACAGCCCCAGCATTTT
TRBJ2-4,NA,NA,TRBV30,CAWRSLGGRADKNIQYF,TGTGCCTGGCGATCCCTCGGCGGTCGGGCAGACAAAAACATTCAGTACTTC
TRBJ1-2,TRBD1,NA,TRBV4-3,CASSQASTGGRGYTF,TGCGCCAGCAGCCAAGCGAGCACAGGGGGGAGAGGCTACACCTTC
TRBJ1-2,NA,NA,TRBV19,CASTLTAGINYGYTF,TGTGCCAGTACCCTAACGGCAGGGATTAACTATGGCTACACCTTC
TRBJ1-5,NA,NA,TRBV7-2,CASRVSGDSNQPQHF,TGTGCCAGCAGGGTCAGCGGGGATAGCAATCAGCCCCAGCATTTT
TRBJ2-5,NA,NA,TRBV29-1,CSVERSKETQYF,TGCAGCGTTGAAAGGAGCAAAGAGACCCAGTACTTC
TRBJ2-7,TRBD1,NA,TRBV10-1,CASSDQPGTETYEQYF,TGCGCCAGCAGTGACCAACCCGGGACAGAAACCTACGAGCAGTACTTC
TRBJ2-3,NA,NA,TRBV10-3,CAISEDRTDTQYF,TGTGCCATCAGTGAGGACAGAACAGATACGCAGTATTTT
TRBJ2-1,NA,NA,TRBV5-6,CASRKGQYNEQFF,TGTGCCAGCAGAAAAGGACAGTACAATGAGCAGTTCTTC
TRBJ2-7,TRBD2,once,TRBV7-9,CASSLSRLAGDKGYEQYF,TGTGCCAGCAGCCTCTCAAGGCTAGCGGGGGATAAGGGATACGAGCAGTACTTC
TRBJ1-6,TRBD1,NA,TRBV12-5,CASGWGDSGSPLHF,TGTGCTAGTGGTTGGGGGGACAGCGGGTCACCCCTCCACTTT
TRBJ1-5,NA,NA,TRBV7-9,CASSHDSNQPQHF,TGTGCCAGCAGCCACGATAGCAATCAGCCCCAGCATTTT
TRBJ2-7,TRBD1,NA,TRBV4-1,CASSQETGRTYEQYF,TGCGCCAGCAGCCAAGAGACAGGGCGCACCTACGAGCAGTACTTC
TRBJ1-2,TRBD1,NA,TRBV28,CASSQDGQGPGGYTF,TGTGCCAGCAGCCAAGACGGACAGGGCCCTGGGGGCTACACCTTC
TRBJ2-3,NA,NA,TRBV10-3,CAISAGRDTQYF,TGTGCCATCTCGGCAGGGCGGGATACGCAGTATTTT
TRBJ2-2,TRBD2,NA,TRBV10-3,CAIGRPTSLNTGELFF,TGTGCCATCGGACGTCCGACTAGCCTTAACACCGGGGAGCTGTTTTTT
TRBJ2-7,TRBD2,NA,TRBV6-6,CASSASGTSGGPWYF,TGTGCCAGCAGTGCCTCCGGGACTAGCGGGGGCCCCTGGTACTTC
TRBJ1-1,NA,NA,TRBV6-1,CASRQGEAFF,TGTGCCAGCAGGCAGGGAGAAGCTTTCTTT
TRBJ1-4,NA,NA,TRBV28,CASSRGGAEEKLFF,TGTGCCAGCAGTCGGGGTGGAGCGGAAGAAAAACTGTTTTTT
TRBJ2-1,NA,NA,TRBV19,CASSMITHEQFF,TGTGCCAGTAGTATGATAACGCATGAGCAGTTCTTC
TRBJ1-1,NA,few,TRBV9,CASSVRQNTEAFF,TGTGCCAGCAGCGTCCGGCAGAACACTGAAGCTTTCTTT
TRBJ2-1,NA,few,TRBV7-9,CASSLEDRNNEQFF,TGTGCCAGCAGCTTAGAAGACAGGAACAATGAGCAGTTCTTC
TRBJ2-1,TRBD2,NA,TRBV5-4,CASSLPTASGAMGQFF,TGTGCCAGCAGCCTGCCGACGGCTAGCGGGGCGATGGGACAGTTCTTC
TRBJ2-5,NA,NA,TRBV7-6,CASSLAGGPRETQYF,TGTGCCAGCAGCTTAGCGGGGGGGCCCAGGGAGACCCAGTACTTC
TRBJ2-1,TRBD2,NA,TRBV4-2,CASSQGASGGINSYNEQFF,TGTGCCAGCAGCCAAGGGGCTAGCGGGGGGATTAACTCCTACAATGAGCAGTTCTTC
TRBJ1-4,NA,NA,TRBV2,CASSLTGTPVSTNEKLFF,TGTGCCAGCAGCTTGACCGGGACACCAGTTTCAACTAATGAAAAACTGTTTTTT
TRBJ1-3,NA,once,TRBV12-5,CASGLVLGTTSVPSGNTIYF,TGTGCTAGTGGTTTGGTACTGGGCACCACTTCGGTTCCCTCTGGAAACACCATATATTTT
TRBJ2-2,TRBD1,NA,TRBV7-9,CASSRDRVANTGELFF,TGTGCCAGCAGTCGTGACAGGGTTGCGAACACCGGGGAGCTGTTTTTT
TRBJ2-5,NA,NA,TRBV29-1,CSVESSRSTAETQYF,TGCAGCGTTGAATCTAGCCGGTCGACCGCAGAGACCCAGTACTTC
TRBJ1-6,TRBD1,NA,TRBV18,CASSPTADRSPNSPLHF,TGTGCCAGCTCCCCCACAGCGGACAGGTCTCCGAATTCACCCCTCCACTTT
TRBJ1-1,NA,NA,TRBV19,CASTKQTNTEAFF,TGTGCCAGTACTAAACAGACAAACACTGAAGCTTTCTTT
TRBJ2-1,TRBD1,few,TRBV7-7,CASSLRDSPYNEQFF,TGTGCTAGCAGCTTACGGGACAGCCCTTACAATGAGCAGTTCTTC
TRBJ2-7,TRBD2,once,TRBV28,CASSPAGGRLYEQYF,TGTGCCAGCAGCCCCGCGGGGGGTAGGCTCTACGAGCAGTACTTC
TRBJ2-6,NA,NA,TRBV7-2,CASRQHSSGANVLTF,TGTGCCAGCAGACAACACAGCTCTGGGGCCAACGTCCTGACTTTC
TRBJ1-1,TRBD1,NA,TRBV7-6,CASSSTGTALNTEAFF,TGTGCCAGCAGCTCGACGGGGACAGCCTTGAACACTGAAGCTTTCTTT
TRBJ1-6,NA,NA,TRBV6-5,CATLRAGSYNSPLHF,TGTGCCACACTAAGAGCGGGCAGCTATAATTCACCCCTCCACTTT
TRBJ2-1,TRBD2,NA,TRBV19,CASSIGRGGPYNEQFF,TGTGCCAGTAGTATCGGGCGGGGGGGACCCTACAATGAGCAGTTCTTC
TRBJ2-7,NA,NA,TRBV20-1,CSASGPLEQYF,TGCAGTGCTTCGGGCCCCCTTGAGCAGTACTTC